This T cell receptor beta chain derives from a study of T cells after yellow fever vaccination. The study, taken as a whole, reports: Although the secondary response was weaker, it peaked faster, at day 5 versus 15. CD4 and CD8 compartments shared a small share of clonotypes, likely from convergent recombination. Among primary-vaccination clones, most reappeared after the booster, at around 97% for CD4 and about 90% for CD8.

The germline gives CDR1 DFQATT, CDR2 SNEGSKA (reference sequence). V lost 5 bases and J lost 8, with 12 bases in between. The CDR3 has 12 amino acids. TCR cDNA was made by 5'RACE template switching, adding a universal primer site and UMIs. TCRdb reprocessed the 5' RACE reads with MiXCR, giving one entry per CDR3 protein. The sample has about 350,000 distinct CDR3 sequences, roughly 8.4% seen once. This clonotype has only a few counts. Its antigen is undetermined. The V call is TRBV20-1, the J call TRBJ2-2; D perhaps matches TRBD1 (6 bases). This TCR derives from a man younger than 35 who received the YFV17D yellow fever vaccine. This sample comprised PBMCs, obtained roughly 45 days after the first yellow fever vaccination. The CDR3, as DNA: TGCAGTGCTCCCAGGGGATCGGGGGAGCTGTTTTTT. This gives the protein CSAPRGSGELFF.